This TCR beta chain was sequenced in a study of cytomegalovirus exposure and HLA in healthy donors. Study summary: The 120 or so validation repertoires were reported in a later analysis to have been generated on the same platform as the roughly 670 first-cohort repertoires. Findings and caveats of the study: The authors enumerated 150 to 200 TCR beta chains as linked to cytomegalovirus. Rarity held for most TCR sequences, but there were some public TCRs that occurred in many donors. Reports indicated that the classifier achieved high specificity and sensitivity in diagnosing cytomegalovirus status.

The V and J ends lost 0 bases and 1 base respectively, with 9 bases between them. Germline V gene sequence: CDR1 MGHRA, CDR2 YSYEKL. The CDR3 runs 15 residues. About this clone itself: Its antigen is as yet unknown.

TCRdb's table, derived via immunoSEQ multiplex PCR, lists solely in-frame clones and lacks some. The data contain over 100,000 clones, roughly 89% of them singletons. This chain uses TRBV4-1 with TRBJ1-2; D is unresolved. The TCR comes from a woman younger than 30 in good health and CMV-seronegative. The sample consisted of PBMCs. CDR3: CASSQDWYSNYGYTF. The CDR3, as DNA: TGCGCCAGCAGCCAAGATTGGTACAGTAACTATGGCTACACCTTC.